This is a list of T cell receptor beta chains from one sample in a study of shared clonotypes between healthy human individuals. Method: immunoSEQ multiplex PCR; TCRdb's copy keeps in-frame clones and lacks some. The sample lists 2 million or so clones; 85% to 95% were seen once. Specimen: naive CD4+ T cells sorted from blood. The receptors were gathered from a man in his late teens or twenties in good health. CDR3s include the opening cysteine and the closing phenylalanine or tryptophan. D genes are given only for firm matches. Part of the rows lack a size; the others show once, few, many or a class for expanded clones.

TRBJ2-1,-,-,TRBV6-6,TGTGCCAGCAGCGCTAGAAATGAGCAGTTCTTC,CASSARNEQFF
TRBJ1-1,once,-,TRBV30,TGTGCCTGGAGTGGAAGCAGGGGCCGAGACACTGAAGCTTTCTTT,CAWSGSRGRDTEAFF
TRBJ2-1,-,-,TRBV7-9,TGTGCCAGCAGCCCAGGGTCCTACAATGAGCAGTTCTTC,CASSPGSYNEQFF
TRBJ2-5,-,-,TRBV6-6,TGTGCCAGCAGTCGAGGGGGAGCTCAAGAGACCCAGTACTTC,CASSRGGAQETQYF
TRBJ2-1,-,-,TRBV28,TGTGCCAGCAGAGAAGGGACACTATACAATGAGCAGTTCTTC,CASREGTLYNEQFF
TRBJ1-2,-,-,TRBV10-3,TGTGCCATCAGTGAGGCTGAGAACTATGGCTACACCTTC,CAISEAENYGYTF
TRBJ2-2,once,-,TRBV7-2,TGTGCCAGTGGACAGAATGTCGGGGAGCTGTTTTTT,CASGQNVGELFF
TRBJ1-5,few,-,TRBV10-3,TGTGCCATCAGTAAGGACGGTTATCAGCCCCAGCATTTT,CAISKDGYQPQHF
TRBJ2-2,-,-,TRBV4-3,TGCGCCAGCAGCCAACAGCCCTACGGACAAGCGAACACCGGGGAGCTGTTTTTT,CASSQQPYGQANTGELFF
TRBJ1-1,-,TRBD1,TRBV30,TGTGCCTACAGGGGGTGGGACACTGAAGCTTTCTTT,CAYRGWDTEAFF
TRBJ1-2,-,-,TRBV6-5,TGTGCCAGCAGCAATACAGGGTATGGCTACACCTTC,CASSNTGYGYTF
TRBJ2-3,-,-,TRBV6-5,TGTGCCAGCAGTTACTCGGGACAAAGGGATACGCAGTATTTT,CASSYSGQRDTQYF
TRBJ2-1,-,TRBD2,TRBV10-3,TGTGCCATCTCCTGGGGACTAGCGGGAGCGGGGAGGAACAATGAGCAGTTCTTC,CAISWGLAGAGRNNEQFF
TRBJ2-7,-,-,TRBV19,TGTGCCAGTAGTAATAGGGGGTTCAGCTCCTACGAGCAGTACTTC,CASSNRGFSSYEQYF
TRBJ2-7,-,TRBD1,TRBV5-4,TGTGCCAGCAGCTTGCCCTTTCTTACAGGGGTCGAGCAGTACTTC,CASSLPFLTGVEQYF
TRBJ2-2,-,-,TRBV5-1,TGCGCCAGCAGCTTGGCGCCGGGGTCCACCGGGGAGCTGTTTTTT,CASSLAPGSTGELFF
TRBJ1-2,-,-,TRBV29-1,TGCAGCGTTGAAATCATGCGAGGTGCGGGTGGCTACACCTTC,CSVEIMRGAGGYTF
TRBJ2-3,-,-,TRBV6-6,TGTGCCAGCAGTACCTCTGAGGGTACGCAGTATTTT,CASSTSEGTQYF
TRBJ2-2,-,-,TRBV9,TGTGCCAGCAGCGTAGGAGCCACCGTCGGGGAGCTGTTTTTT,CASSVGATVGELFF
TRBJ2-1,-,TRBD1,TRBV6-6,TGTGCCAGCAGCTCCCGGGACAGGGGCCCTAATGAGCAGTTCTTC,CASSSRDRGPNEQFF
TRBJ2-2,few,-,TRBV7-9,TGTGCCAGCAGCTTAAGGGCCGGGGAGCTGTTTTTT,CASSLRAGELFF
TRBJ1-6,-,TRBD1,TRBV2,TGTGCCAGCAGTGCACAGGGGGATAATTCACCCCTCCACTTT,CASSAQGDNSPLHF
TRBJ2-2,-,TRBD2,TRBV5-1,TGCGCCAGCAGCTTGGTCCTAGCGGGGGCCACCGGGGAGCTGTTTTTT,CASSLVLAGATGELFF
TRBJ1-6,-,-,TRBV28,TGTGCCAGCAGTTTAGGCCTGGGGGCCCCAGACCCCTATAATTCACCCCTCCACTTT,CASSLGLGAPDPYNSPLHF
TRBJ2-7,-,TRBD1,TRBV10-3,TGTGCCATCAGGACAGGGGGTTCAGGCGAGCAGTACTTC,CAIRTGGSGEQYF
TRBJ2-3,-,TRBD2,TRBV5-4,TGTGCCAGCAGCTTAGATCGTCGGGAGGGACTAACAGATACGCAGTATTTT,CASSLDRREGLTDTQYF
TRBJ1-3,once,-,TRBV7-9,TGTGCCAGCAGCCACTCCAGCTCTGGAAACACCATATATTTT,CASSHSSSGNTIYF
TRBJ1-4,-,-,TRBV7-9,TGTGCCAGCAGCGTCGCCGGGCCTACTAATGAAAAACTGTTTTTT,CASSVAGPTNEKLFF
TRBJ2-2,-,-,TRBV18,TGTGCCAGCTCCCAGTTGGGGCCTGATACCGGGGAGCTGTTTTTT,CASSQLGPDTGELFF
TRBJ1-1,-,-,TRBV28,TGTGCCAGCAGTTTGCCCCAGGACGGGATCACTGAAGCTTTCTTT,CASSLPQDGITEAFF
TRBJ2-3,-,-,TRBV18,TGTGCCAGCTCACCATTTCCAGGAGCAGATACGCAGTATTTT,CASSPFPGADTQYF
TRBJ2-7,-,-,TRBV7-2,TGTGCCAGCAGCTTAGCGTGGCCGGGAAGGGGCGAGCAGTACTTC,CASSLAWPGRGEQYF
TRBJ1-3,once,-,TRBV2,TGTGCCAGTTTATACAGGTCTGGAGGAAACACCATATATTTT,CASLYRSGGNTIYF
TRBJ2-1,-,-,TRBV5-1,TGCGCCAGCAGCTTGGATTCAGGGGTCTACAATGAGCAGTTCTTC,CASSLDSGVYNEQFF
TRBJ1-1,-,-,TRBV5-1,TGCGCCAGCAGCTTACGGACAGATCGGCAAACTGAAGCTTTCTTT,CASSLRTDRQTEAFF
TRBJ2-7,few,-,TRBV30,TGTGCCTGGAGTCCCAGCTCCTACGAGCAGTACTTC,CAWSPSSYEQYF
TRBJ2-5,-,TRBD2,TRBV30,TGTGCCTGGAGCCTCCGACTAGCGGAAGAGACCCAGTACTTC,CAWSLRLAEETQYF
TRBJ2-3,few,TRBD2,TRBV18,TGTGCCAGCTCACCACTCCTAGCGGGAGGGCCAGGGGATACGCAGTATTTT,CASSPLLAGGPGDTQYF
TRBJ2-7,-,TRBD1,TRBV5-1,TGCGCCAGCAGCTTGGAAGGACAGGGGGCCTACGAGCAGTACTTC,CASSLEGQGAYEQYF
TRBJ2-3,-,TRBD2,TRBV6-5,TGTGCCAGCAGTTACGGGACTAGCGGGAGAACAGATACGCAGTATTTT,CASSYGTSGRTDTQYF
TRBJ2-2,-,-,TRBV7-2,TGTGCCAGCAGCACCTCCGGGGAGCTGTTTTTT,CASSTSGELFF
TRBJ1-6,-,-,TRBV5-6,TGTGCCAGCAGCTTTCCGGGGGGCGAAAATTCACCCCTCCACTTT,CASSFPGGENSPLHF
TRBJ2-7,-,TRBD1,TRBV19,TGTGCCAGTAGTATTGTACAGGGGGCTGTCGAGCAGTACTTC,CASSIVQGAVEQYF
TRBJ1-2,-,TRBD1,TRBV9,TGTGCCAGCAGCCTCGACAGGGTGGGCGGCTACACCTTC,CASSLDRVGGYTF
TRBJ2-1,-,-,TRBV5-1,TGCGCCAGCAGGTCCTCCTACAATGAGCAGTTCTTC,CASRSSYNEQFF
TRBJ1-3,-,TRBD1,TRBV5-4,TGTGCCAGCAGCTACCCGGGACAGGGAGTGGGAAACACCATATATTTT,CASSYPGQGVGNTIYF
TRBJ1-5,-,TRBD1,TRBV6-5,TGTGCCAGCAGTGTATTTCAAGGGGGCCAGCCCCAGCATTTT,CASSVFQGGQPQHF
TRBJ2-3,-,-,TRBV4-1,TGCGCCAGCAGCCAGGGAGACACGGGTACAGATACGCAGTATTTT,CASSQGDTGTDTQYF
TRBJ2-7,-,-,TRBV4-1,TGCGCCAGCAGCCAATTTTTGCAGGGGGGGCTCGAGCAGTACTTC,CASSQFLQGGLEQYF
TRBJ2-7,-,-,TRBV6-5,TGTGCCAGCAGTTACGGCTCAAAGTCCGAGCAGTACTTC,CASSYGSKSEQYF
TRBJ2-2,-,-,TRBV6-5,TGTGCCAGCAGTTACCACCGACAGTCCGGGGAGCTGTTTTTT,CASSYHRQSGELFF
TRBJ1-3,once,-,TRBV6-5,TGTGCCAGCAGTCGCGGGGGGAGTTCTGGAAACACCATATATTTT,CASSRGGSSGNTIYF
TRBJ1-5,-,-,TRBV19,TGTGCCAGTAGCTCCGCCACCTTTAATCAGCCCCAGCATTTT,CASSSATFNQPQHF
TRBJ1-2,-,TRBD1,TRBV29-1,TGCAGCGTTGGCAAACTAGGGGGCGCGTACTATGGCTACACCTTC,CSVGKLGGAYYGYTF
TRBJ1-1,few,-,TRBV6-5,TGTGCCAGCAGGTCGACAGGACAAGCTTTCTTT,CASRSTGQAFF
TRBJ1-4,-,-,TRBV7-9,TGTGCCAGCAGCTTCAGGCCGACATTCTTGGGTGAAGGGAGTGAAAAACTGTTTTTT,CASSFRPTFLGEGSEKLFF
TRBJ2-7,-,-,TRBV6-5,TGTGCCAGCCGGCCAGGGGGGACCTACGAGCAGTACTTC,CASRPGGTYEQYF
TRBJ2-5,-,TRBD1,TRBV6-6,TGTGCCAGCAGTGACCGGGACAGTAAAGAGACCCAGTACTTC,CASSDRDSKETQYF
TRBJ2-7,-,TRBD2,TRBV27,TGTGCCAGCAGGATGAGAACGACTAGCGGGAGGGCGTATATTGGGTACGAGCAGTACTTC,CASRMRTTSGRAYIGYEQYF
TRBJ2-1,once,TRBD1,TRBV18,TGTGCCAGCTCACCACCGAAGACAGGGATAAATGAGCAGTTCTTC,CASSPPKTGINEQFF